The next 15 T cell receptor beta chains were all read from a single sample in a study of CD8 T cells in Susac syndrome. Reverse transcription of roughly 0.5 to 1 ug RNA was performed with random hexamers. TCRdb itself ran the immunoSEQ multiplex PCR reads through MiXCR, one entry per CDR3 protein. The sample records roughly 200,000 distinct CDR3 sequences, around 93% being singletons. Material: CD4+ T cells from PBMCs. The receptor source for this set is a human donor in good health.

The V gene is TRBV5-4, the J gene TRBJ2-5; possibly TRBD2 for D (5 bases). Germline V gene data show CDR1 as SGHNT and CDR2 as YYREEE (reference sequence). With 1 base removed from V and 3 bases from J, the gap between germline ends came to 13 bases. The CDR3 totals 15 residues. CDR3 residues: CASSLRLSAEETQYF. CDR3 in DNA: TGTGCCAGCAGCTTGCGACTATCCGCAGAAGAGACCCAGTACTTC.

The chain uses TRBV5-1 and TRBJ1-5, with D perhaps matching TRBD1 (5 bases). The CDR3 is 13 residues long. Between the trimmed V and J ends, which lost 3 bases and 9 bases, there was a span of 13 bases. Germline CDR1 and CDR2: SGHRS and YFSETQ. The CDR3 DNA follows: TGCGCCAGCAGCTGGGACGCTCAAGCGCCCCAGCATTTT. Its translation is CASSWDAQAPQHF.

This chain joins TRBV28 and TRBJ2-7, with 7 bases matching TRBD1. Germline-derived CDR1 and CDR2 are MDHEN and SYDVKM. The ends lost 5 bases at V and 6 bases at J; junction bases unmatched: 10. CDR3 length equals 14 residues. CDR3 DNA: TGTGCCAGCAGTCGACAGGGTAAGGGATTCGAGCAGTACGTC. This encodes CASSRQGKGFEQYV.

The chain combines TRBV5-1 with TRBJ1-5, with TRBD1 identical over 8 bases. V dropped 0 bases and J dropped 7; count of bases not matched to a gene: 12. The CDR3 totals 17 residues. Germline V gene sequence: CDR1 SGHRS, CDR2 YFSETQ. The chain's CDR3 is CASSLGTGSRWEQPQHF. The CDR3 nucleotides are TGCGCCAGCAGCTTGGGGACAGGGAGCCGGTGGGAGCAGCCCCAGCATTTT.

This clonotype appeared a few times. The chain links TRBV19 to TRBJ1-1, with TRBD1 as a possible D gene (5 bases). Germline V gene data show CDR1 as LNHDA and CDR2 as SQIVND (reference sequence). V lost 5 bases, J lost 1 base, and 11 bases lay in between. This CDR3 spans 14 amino acids. CDR3 sequence: CASSETEKNTEAFF. Written as DNA, the CDR3 is TGTGCCAGTAGTGAGACAGAGAAGAACACTGAAGCTTTCTTT.

J is TRBJ1-1 and V is TRBV9; TRBD1 matches 7 bases. The CDR3 consists of 17 residues. The trim removed 0 bases at V and 6 bases at J, leaving 14 bases unmatched. Germline CDR1 reads SGDLS; CDR2 reads YYNGEE. CDR3 coding DNA: TGTGCCAGCAGCGTAGCTATAGGGGGCGAGGGCCGGGCTGAAGCTTTCTTT. Protein: CASSVAIGGEGRAEAFF. The whole variable domain, filled in from reference TRBV9 and TRBJ1-1, reads DSGVTQTPKHLITATGQRVTLRCSPRSGDLSVYWYQQSLDQGLQFLIQYYNGEERAKGNILERFSAQQFPDLHSELNLSSLELGDSALYFCASSVAIGGEGRAEAFFGQGTRLTVV.

The chain employs TRBV5-1 and TRBJ2-5, with unresolved D. Trimming left V 4 bases short and J 4 bases short, with 8 bases between. Germline CDR1 SGHRS, CDR2 YFSETQ. There are 12 residues in the CDR3. The CDR3 loop reads CASSKGGETQYF. The CDR3 DNA reads as TGCGCCAGCAGCAAAGGCGGAGAGACCCAGTACTTC.

The CDR3 DNA reads as TGTGCCAGCAGCCAGGGCTGGGGGGGCATGGGTAATGAGCAGTTCTTC. Protein sequence: CASSQGWGGMGNEQFF. The chain combines TRBV4-2 with TRBJ2-1; weak D call: TRBD2 (7 bases). The length of the CDR3 is 16 residues. Germline assignment: CDR1 LGHNA and CDR2 YNFKEQ. The ends were cut back, 3 bases at V and 7 bases at J, with 19 bases in the middle.

The chain links TRBV2 to TRBJ2-7; 7 nucleotides match TRBD2. V shed 4 bases, J shed 6 bases, and the junction held 6 bases outside the gene matches. Germline V CDR1 and CDR2: SNHLY, FYNNEI. This CDR3 region has 13 residues. CDR3 bases: TGTGCCAGCAGTGCCACCAGGGAGGGCGAGCAGTACTTC. Translation: CASSATREGEQYF.

The rearrangement joins TRBV2 to TRBJ1-2; D ambiguous. V lost 6 bases and J lost 6, with 14 bases in between. There are 13 residues in the CDR3. The germline CDR1 and CDR2 sequences are SNHLY and FYNNEI. For the CDR3, the DNA is TGTGCCAGCAGGCGGGTTTGGAGTGATGGCTACACCTTC. Encoded protein: CASRRVWSDGYTF.

This clonotype was picked up one time. V gene TRBV5-6 combines with J gene TRBJ2-6; the match to TRBD1 covers 8 bases. CDR1 is SGHDT and CDR2 is YYEEEE in the germline V gene. Losses at the gene ends were 3 bases for V and 5 bases for J; bases not matched to a gene: 10. CDR3 length: 17 amino acids. In DNA form, the CDR3 reads TGTGCCAGCAGCTCCTCCAGGGGGCCTGAGTGGGCCAACGTCCTGACTTTC. Translation gives CASSSSRGPEWANVLTF. The full variable domain, its missing parts supplied by reference TRBV5-6 and TRBJ2-6, is DAGVTQSPTHLIKTRGQQVTLRCSPKSGHDTVSWYQQALGQGPQFIFQYYEEEERQRGNFPDRFSGHQFPNYSSELNVNALLLGDSALYLCASSSSRGPEWANVLTFGAGSRLTVL.

This clonotype has just one count. The junction departs from the called germline gene at one end, perhaps through a read error. The chain couples TRBV5-1 to TRBJ2-4; D is uncertain. This CDR3 contains 11 residues. Germline V gives CDR1 SGHRS, CDR2 YFSETQ. The CDR3 region has the DNA TGCGCCAGCAGGTTGGGAAACATTCAGTACTTC. As protein: CASRLGNIQYF.

A single count supports this clonotype. V and J are TRBV6-2 or TRBV6-3 and TRBJ2-1; perhaps TRBD2 as D (7 bases). V was clipped by 7 bases and J by 2 bases, with 15 bases between them. This CDR3 region has 15 residues. CDR1 is MNHEY, CDR2 SVGEGT, per germline. CDR3 sequence (DNA): TGTGCCAGCACCCCACGGGGGGCACCCTACAATGAGCAGTTCTTC. Translated: CASTPRGAPYNEQFF.

This clonotype appeared a few times. One junction end disagrees with the germline gene, perhaps due to a read error. The chain joins TRBV3-1 to TRBJ2-1; D is possibly TRBD2 (5 bases). Germline CDR1 is LGHDT and CDR2 is YNNKEL (reference sequence). CDR3 length equals 13 residues. The CDR3 region is CASSQDVGRPGIF. The DNA of the CDR3 is TGTGCCAGCAGCCAAGATGTAGGCCGTCCGGGAATCTTC.

The rearrangement links TRBV5-8 to TRBJ1-2; D is uncertain. Trimming left V 1 base short and J 4 bases short, with 11 bases between. The germline CDR1 and CDR2 sequences are SGHTS and YDEGEE. This CDR3 has 14 residues. CDR3 nucleotide sequence: TGTGCCAGCAGCTTGAGGCCGGCTACCTATGGCTACACCTTC. The encoded protein is CASSLRPATYGYTF.